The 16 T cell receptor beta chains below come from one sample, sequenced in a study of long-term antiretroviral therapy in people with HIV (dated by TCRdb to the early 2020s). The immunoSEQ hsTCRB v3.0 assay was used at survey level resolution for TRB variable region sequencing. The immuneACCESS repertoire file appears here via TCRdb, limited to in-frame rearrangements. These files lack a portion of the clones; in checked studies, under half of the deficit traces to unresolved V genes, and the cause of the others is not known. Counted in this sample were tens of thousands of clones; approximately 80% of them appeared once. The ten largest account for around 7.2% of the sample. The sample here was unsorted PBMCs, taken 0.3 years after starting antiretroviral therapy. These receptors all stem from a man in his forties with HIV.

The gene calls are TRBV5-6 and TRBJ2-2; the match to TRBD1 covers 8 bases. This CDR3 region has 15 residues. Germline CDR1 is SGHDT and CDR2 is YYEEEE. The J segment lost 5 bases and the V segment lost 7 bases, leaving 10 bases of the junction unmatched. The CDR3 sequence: CASVGQGRWTGELFF. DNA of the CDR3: TGTGCCAGCGTCGGACAGGGTCGGTGGACCGGGGAGCTGTTTTTT. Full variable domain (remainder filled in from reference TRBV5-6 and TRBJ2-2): DAGVTQSPTHLIKTRGQQVTLRCSPKSGHDTVSWYQQALGQGPQFIFQYYEEEERQRGNFPDRFSGHQFPNYSSELNVNALLLGDSALYLCASVGQGRWTGELFFGEGSRLTVL.

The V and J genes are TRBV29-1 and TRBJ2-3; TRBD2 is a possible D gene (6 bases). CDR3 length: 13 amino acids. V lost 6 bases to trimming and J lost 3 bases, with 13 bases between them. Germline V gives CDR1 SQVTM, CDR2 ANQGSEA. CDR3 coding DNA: TGCAGCGTGGGTGGGGGGAGAACAGATACGCAGTATTTT. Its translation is CSVGGGRTDTQYF.

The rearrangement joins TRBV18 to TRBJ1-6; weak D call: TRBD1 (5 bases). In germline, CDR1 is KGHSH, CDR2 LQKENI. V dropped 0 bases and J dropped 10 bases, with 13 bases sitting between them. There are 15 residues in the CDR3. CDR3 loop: CASSPPEGLGSPLHF. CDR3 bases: TGTGCCAGCTCACCACCGGAGGGGTTGGGGTCACCCCTCCACTTT.

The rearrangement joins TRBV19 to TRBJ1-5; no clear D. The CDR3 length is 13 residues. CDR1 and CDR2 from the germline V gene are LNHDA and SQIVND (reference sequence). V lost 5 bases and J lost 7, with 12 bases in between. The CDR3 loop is CASSEGLGQPQHF. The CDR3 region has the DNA TGTGCCAGTAGTGAGGGTTTGGGGCAGCCCCAGCATTTT.

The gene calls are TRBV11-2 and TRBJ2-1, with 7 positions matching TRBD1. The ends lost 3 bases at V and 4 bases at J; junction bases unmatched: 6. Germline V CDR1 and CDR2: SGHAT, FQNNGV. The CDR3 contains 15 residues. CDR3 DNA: TGTGCCAGCAGCTTTGGACAGGTTAGGTACAATGAGCAGTTCTTC. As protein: CASSFGQVRYNEQFF.

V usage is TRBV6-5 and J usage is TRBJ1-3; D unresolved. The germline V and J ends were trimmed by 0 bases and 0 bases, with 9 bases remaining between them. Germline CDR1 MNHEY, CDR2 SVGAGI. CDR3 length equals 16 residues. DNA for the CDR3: TGTGCCAGCAGTTACTCAGCGTCTGCCTCTGGAAACACCATATATTTT. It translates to CASSYSASASGNTIYF.

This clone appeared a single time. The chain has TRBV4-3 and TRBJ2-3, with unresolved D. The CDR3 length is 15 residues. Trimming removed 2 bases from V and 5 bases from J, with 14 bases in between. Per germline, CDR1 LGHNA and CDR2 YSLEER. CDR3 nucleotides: TGCGCCAGCAGCCAACAGAATGAGGTTGGAGATACGCAGTATTTT. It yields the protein CASSQQNEVGDTQYF.

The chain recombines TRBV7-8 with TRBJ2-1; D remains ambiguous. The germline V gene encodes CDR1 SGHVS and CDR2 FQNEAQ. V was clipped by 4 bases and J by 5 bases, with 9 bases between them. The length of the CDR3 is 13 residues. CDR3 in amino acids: CASSSGRDNEQFF. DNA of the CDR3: TGTGCCAGCAGCTCAGGACGGGACAATGAGCAGTTCTTC.

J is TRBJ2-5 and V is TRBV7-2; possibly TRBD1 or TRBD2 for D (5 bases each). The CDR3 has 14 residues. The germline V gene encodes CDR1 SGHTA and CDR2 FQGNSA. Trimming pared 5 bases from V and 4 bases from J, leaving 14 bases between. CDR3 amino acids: CASSPWGGGETQYF. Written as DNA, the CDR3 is TGTGCCAGCAGCCCCTGGGGTGGGGGAGAGACCCAGTACTTC.

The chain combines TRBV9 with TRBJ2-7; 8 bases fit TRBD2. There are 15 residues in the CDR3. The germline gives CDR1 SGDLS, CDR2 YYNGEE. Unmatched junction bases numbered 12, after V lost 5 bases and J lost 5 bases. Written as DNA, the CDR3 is TGTGCCAGCAGTATTAGCGGGAATGGCGCCCACGAGCAGTACTTC. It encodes CASSISGNGAHEQYF.

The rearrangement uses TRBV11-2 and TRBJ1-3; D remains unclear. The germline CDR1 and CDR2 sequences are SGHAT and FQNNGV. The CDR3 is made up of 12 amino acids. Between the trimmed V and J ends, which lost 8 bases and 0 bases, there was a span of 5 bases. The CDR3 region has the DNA TGTGCCAGCTCCCTCTCTGGAAACACCATATATTTT. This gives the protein CASSLSGNTIYF.

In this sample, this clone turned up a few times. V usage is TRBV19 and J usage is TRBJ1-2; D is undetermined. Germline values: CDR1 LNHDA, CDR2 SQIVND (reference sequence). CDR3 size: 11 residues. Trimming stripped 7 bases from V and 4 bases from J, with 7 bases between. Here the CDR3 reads CASNRGYGYTF. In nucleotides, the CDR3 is TGTGCCAGTAACCGGGGCTATGGCTACACCTTC.

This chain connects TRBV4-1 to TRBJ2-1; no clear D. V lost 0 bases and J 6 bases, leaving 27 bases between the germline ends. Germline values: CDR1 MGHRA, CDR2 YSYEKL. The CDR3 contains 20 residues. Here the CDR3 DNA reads TGCGCCAGCAGCCAAGAAAAAGTTATCGGTTTGTACTCCTATTTCAATGAGCAGTTCTTC. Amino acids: CASSQEKVIGLYSYFNEQFF.

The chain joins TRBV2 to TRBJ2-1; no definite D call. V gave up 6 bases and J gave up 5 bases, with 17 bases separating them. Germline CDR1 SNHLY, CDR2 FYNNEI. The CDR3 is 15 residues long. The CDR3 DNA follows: TGTGCCAGCAGCATACAACGGGCCGGTAACAATGAGCAGTTCTTC. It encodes CASSIQRAGNNEQFF.

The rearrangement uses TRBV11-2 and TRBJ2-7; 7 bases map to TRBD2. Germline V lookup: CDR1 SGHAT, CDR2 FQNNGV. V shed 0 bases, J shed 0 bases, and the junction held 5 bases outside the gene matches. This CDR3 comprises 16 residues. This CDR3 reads CASSLDLAESSYEQYF. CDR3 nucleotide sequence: TGTGCCAGCAGCTTAGATCTAGCGGAGAGCTCCTACGAGCAGTACTTC.

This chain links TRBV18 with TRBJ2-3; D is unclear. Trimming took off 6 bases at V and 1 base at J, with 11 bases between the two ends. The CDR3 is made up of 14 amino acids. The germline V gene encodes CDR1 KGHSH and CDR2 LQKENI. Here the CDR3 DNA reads TGTGCCAGCTCCCCTGGGCAGGGCACAGATACGCAGTATTTT. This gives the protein CASSPGQGTDTQYF.